These 24 T cell receptor beta chains were all obtained from the same sample, sequenced in a study of STAT5B mutations in CD4+ large granular lymphocyte leukemia. Libraries were prepared by immunoSEQ multiplex PCR; TCRdb keeps only in-frame clonotypes and omits some of them. The sample lists fewer than 35,000 clones; 65% to 80% were seen once. Specimen: CD4+ T cells from blood buffy coats. Receptors were obtained from a human donor in good health.

The V gene is TRBV5-1, the J gene TRBJ1-6; unclear D gene. The V gene's germline CDR1 is SGHRS and CDR2 YFSETQ. V was trimmed by 4 bases and J by 0 bases, leaving 5 bases between them. The CDR3 runs 14 residues. For the CDR3, the DNA is TGCGCCAGCAGCCGGAGCTCCTATAATTCACCCCTCCACTTT. This codes for CASSRSSYNSPLHF.

This clone was detected a few times. V usage is TRBV30 and J usage is TRBJ1-2; D gene uncertain. The germline V gene has CDR1 GTSNPN and CDR2 SVGIG (reference sequence). V was cut by 4 bases and J by 2 bases, with 11 bases left in between. The CDR3 is made up of 13 amino acids. CDR3 DNA: TGTGCCTGGAATCGAGGAGGGAACTATGGCTACACCTTC. Protein: CAWNRGGNYGYTF. The full variable domain, in which reference TRBV30 and TRBJ1-2 provide the parts outside the CDR3, is SQTIHQWPATLVQPVGSPLSLECTVEGTSNPNLYWYRQAAGRGLQLLFYSVGIGQISSEVPQNLSASRPQDRQFILSSKKLLLSDSGFYLCAWNRGGNYGYTFGSGTRLTVV.

The chain couples TRBV5-4 to TRBJ2-5; TRBD1 aligns across 8 bases. V lost 2 bases, J lost 2 bases, and 2 bases stayed unmatched. This CDR3 spans 14 amino acids. Germline CDR1 SGHNT, CDR2 YYREEE (reference sequence). In DNA, the CDR3 is TGTGCCAGCAGCTTCCGGACAGGGCAAGAGACCCAGTACTTC. Amino acids: CASSFRTGQETQYF.

The chain employs TRBV7-2 and TRBJ1-2; the match to TRBD1 covers 10 bases. J was trimmed by 5 bases and V by 1 base; bases with no gene match: 10. Germline CDR1 reads SGHTA; CDR2 reads FQGNSA. CDR3 length: 17 amino acids. CDR3 loop: CASSLDATGGFRYGYTF. DNA of the CDR3: TGTGCCAGCAGCTTAGACGCGACAGGGGGCTTCCGATATGGCTACACCTTC. Supplemented by reference TRBV7-2 and TRBJ1-2, the full variable domain reads GAGVSQSPSNKVTEKGKDVELRCDPISGHTALYWYRQSLGQGLEFLIYFQGNSAPDKSGLPSDRFSAERTGGSVSTLTIQRTQQEDSAVYLCASSLDATGGFRYGYTFGSGTRLTVV.

This clone has just a few counts. The chain is built from TRBV5-1 and TRBJ2-2; a possible D gene is TRBD1 (6 bases). In germline, CDR1 is SGHRS, CDR2 YFSETQ. This CDR3 has 17 amino acids. The V gene lost 0 bases and the J gene lost 2 bases, with 14 bases spanning the gap. The CDR3 sequence is CASSLERWDTNTGELFF. CDR3 in DNA: TGCGCCAGCAGCTTGGAAAGGTGGGACACTAACACCGGGGAGCTGTTTTTT.

CDR3 nucleotides: TGTGCTAGTGGTTTGGCCACGAGGGAGATGAACTACGAGCAGTACTTC. This translates into CASGLATREMNYEQYF. The chain is built from TRBV12-5 and TRBJ2-7, with a tentative D call TRBD2 (5 bases). CDR1 is LGHNT and CDR2 is FRNRAP in the germline V gene. The V gene lost 1 base and the J gene lost 3 bases, with 16 bases spanning the gap. This CDR3 is 16 amino acids long.

The chain has TRBV5-1 and TRBJ1-2; 7 positions match TRBD1. This CDR3 comprises 14 residues. CDR1 and CDR2 (germline): SGHRS, YFSETQ. V shed 0 bases, J shed 6 bases, and the junction held 5 bases outside the gene matches. The DNA for the CDR3 is TGCGCCAGCAGCTTGGAAGGGGGCCCGCATGGCTACACCTTC. It translates to CASSLEGGPHGYTF. The full variable domain, its missing parts supplied by reference TRBV5-1 and TRBJ1-2, is KAGVTQTPRYLIKTRGQQVTLSCSPISGHRSVSWYQQTPGQGLQFLFEYFSETQRNKGNFPGRFSGRQFSNSRSEMNVSTLELGDSALYLCASSLEGGPHGYTFGSGTRLTVV.

The CDR3 is CASSPLAGGVDTQYF. The CDR3 DNA is TGTGCCAGCAGTCCCCTAGCGGGAGGGGTAGATACGCAGTATTTT. This chain uses TRBV27 with TRBJ2-3, with TRBD2 identical over 12 bases. The trim removed 5 bases at V and 5 bases at J, leaving 5 bases unmatched. This CDR3 spans 15 amino acids. Germline CDR1 reads MNHEY; CDR2 reads SMNVEV (reference sequence).

V is TRBV18 and J is TRBJ1-1, with 7 bases lining up with TRBD1. The CDR3 is 15 amino acids. Trimming cost V 2 bases and J 5 bases; bases outside gene matches: 8. Germline CDR1 KGHSH, CDR2 LQKENI. The CDR3 loop reads CASSPMTGLSTEAFF. The CDR3 DNA sequence: TGTGCCAGCTCACCAATGACAGGGTTAAGTACTGAAGCTTTCTTT.

This chain uses TRBV11-3 with TRBJ2-1, with unresolved D. Germline V gene sequence: CDR1 SGHNT, CDR2 YENEEA. Deletions cut 1 base from V and 8 bases from J, with 12 bases between. The CDR3 extends over 14 amino acids. The CDR3 loop is CASSLGSLNDEQFF. The CDR3 DNA reads TGTGCCAGCAGCTTAGGTAGCCTTAATGATGAGCAGTTCTTC.

The rearrangement joins TRBV7-8 to TRBJ2-2; 14 bases align to TRBD2. V lost 5 bases to trimming and J lost 0 bases; unmatched junction nucleotides: 11. This CDR3 has 20 amino acids. CDR1 and CDR2 (germline): SGHVS, FQNEAQ. The CDR3, as DNA: TGTGCCAGCAGCCGGACAGTCGGGACTAGCGGGAGACCGAACACCGGGGAGCTGTTTTTT. Its protein product is CASSRTVGTSGRPNTGELFF. Together with reference TRBV7-8 and TRBJ2-2, the CDR3 gives the full variable domain: GAGVSQSPRYKVAKRGQDVALRCDPISGHVSLFWYQQALGQGPEFLTYFQNEAQLDKSGLPSDRFFAERPEGSVSTLKIQRTQQEDSAVYLCASSRTVGTSGRPNTGELFFGEGSRLTVL.

The genes are TRBV13 and TRBJ2-5, with TRBD2 matching over 8 bases. This CDR3 spans 18 amino acids. The trim removed 3 bases at V and 3 bases at J, leaving 15 bases unmatched. The V gene's germline CDR1 is PRHDT and CDR2 FYEKMQ (reference sequence). DNA for the CDR3: TGTGCCAGCAGCTTGCCCTTAGCCGTAGCGGGACTGGAAGAGACCCAGTACTTC. It specifies CASSLPLAVAGLEETQYF.

J is TRBJ2-5 and V is TRBV13, with D perhaps given as TRBD1 or TRBD2 (5 bases each). V lost 3 bases, J lost 4 bases, and 18 bases lay in between. Germline V gene lookup returns CDR1 PRHDT and CDR2 FYEKMQ (reference sequence). The CDR3 runs 16 residues. The CDR3 loop is CASSLLGTKKRETQYF. In DNA form, the CDR3 reads TGTGCCAGCAGCTTGCTCGGGACGAAGAAACGAGAGACCCAGTACTTC.

In this sample, this clone turned up once. This chain uses TRBV30 with TRBJ1-1; 7 bases map to TRBD1. This CDR3 comprises 15 residues. Germline lookup yields CDR1 GTSNPN and CDR2 SVGIG (reference sequence). V lost 3 bases and J lost 4; bases outside the gene matches: 11. The CDR3 coding sequence is TGTGCCTGGAGAAATGGTTACAGGGGAACCACTGAAGCTTTCTTT. Residues: CAWRNGYRGTTEAFF.

The sample holds a few counts of this clone. V usage is TRBV29-1 and J usage is TRBJ2-7; tentatively, D is TRBD2 (6 bases). Trimming shortened V by 4 bases and J by 5 bases, and 9 bases separated the two germline ends. CDR1 and CDR2 (germline): SQVTM, ANQGSEA. The CDR3 runs 11 residues. The CDR3 loop reads CSVVWGDEQYF. The CDR3 DNA is TGCAGCGTTGTTTGGGGGGACGAGCAGTACTTC.

J is TRBJ1-5 and V is TRBV19; D is undetermined. Germline CDR1 is LNHDA and CDR2 is SQIVND (reference sequence). The V gene lost 4 bases and the J gene lost 5 bases, with 21 bases spanning the gap. This CDR3 region has 17 residues. The CDR3 DNA reads TGTGCCAGTAGTACTTCTGCGGGGAAGGTGTTGTATCAGCCCCAGCATTTT. As protein: CASSTSAGKVLYQPQHF.

V gene TRBV5-5 combines with J gene TRBJ2-7, with TRBD1 matching over 11 bases. The CDR3 is made up of 14 amino acids. Per germline, CDR1 SGHKS and CDR2 YYEKEE (reference sequence). The J segment lost 5 bases and the V segment lost 4 bases, leaving 5 bases of the junction unmatched. The CDR3 region has the DNA TGTGCCAGCAGCCGGACAGGGGGCCGTAACGAGCAGTACTTC. Protein: CASSRTGGRNEQYF.

The chain's CDR3 is CASSPPGRANEKLFF. The CDR3 coding sequence is TGTGCCAGCTCACCCCCGGGACGGGCTAATGAAAAACTGTTTTTT. J is TRBJ1-4 and V is TRBV18; a possible D gene is TRBD1 (5 bases). CDR3 length equals 15 residues. Trimming left V 3 bases short and J 3 bases short, with 11 bases between. Germline values: CDR1 KGHSH, CDR2 LQKENI. Full variable domain (outside the CDR3, taken from reference TRBV18 and TRBJ1-4): NAGVMQNPRHLVRRRGQEARLRCSPMKGHSHVYWYRQLPEEGLKFMVYLQKENIIDESGMPKERFSAEFPKEGPSILRIQQVVRGDSAAYFCASSPPGRANEKLFFGSGTQLSVL.

This clone has only one observation. The chain combines TRBV5-4 with TRBJ2-5, with 7 bases matching TRBD2. Germline CDR1 reads SGHNT; CDR2 reads YYREEE (reference sequence). Trimming took 0 bases from V and 4 from J; bases not matched to a gene: 9. This CDR3 is 16 amino acids long. In DNA, the CDR3 is TGTGCCAGCAGCTTGGGGGGGGTACTAGCGTCAGAGACCCAGTACTTC. Residues: CASSLGGVLASETQYF.

The chain links TRBV18 to TRBJ2-5, with 8 bases identical to TRBD2. Germline CDR1 reads KGHSH; CDR2 reads LQKENI. CDR3 length: 16 residues. V gave up 3 bases and J gave up 2 bases; unmatched junction bases: 8. CDR3 bases: TGTGCCAGCTCACCCTCGACTAGCGTAACACAAGAGACCCAGTACTTC. It specifies CASSPSTSVTQETQYF.

This clone showed up just a few times. V and J are TRBV5-6 and TRBJ2-7; no clear D gene. This CDR3 is 11 amino acids long. V lost 2 bases to trimming and J lost 6 bases, with 6 bases between them. The V gene's germline CDR1 is SGHDT and CDR2 YYEEEE. The CDR3, as DNA: TGTGCCAGCAGCTTACAATCCGAGCAGTACTTC. Residues: CASSLQSEQYF.

This clone was recorded once. The V call is TRBV7-6, the J call TRBJ2-7, with 10 bases matching TRBD1. V was pared by 2 bases and J by 1 base, with 23 bases of the junction left unmatched. Germline lookup yields CDR1 SGHVS and CDR2 FNYEAQ. This CDR3 is 22 amino acids long. CDR3 DNA sequence: TGTGCCAGCAGCTTATTAGGGGTATCCCCCCCGCGCGGGACAGGGGAATCCTACGAGCAGTACTTC. Encoded protein: CASSLLGVSPPRGTGESYEQYF.

The chain joins TRBV11-2 to TRBJ2-7, with 13 bases aligning to TRBD2. The CDR3 length is 18 residues. Looked up from germline, CDR1 is SGHAT and CDR2 is FQNNGV. J gave up 0 bases and V 5 bases, and 10 bases lay outside the gene matches. Written as DNA, the CDR3 is TGTGCCAGCAGCCGGACTAGCGGGGGCTCGGTATCCTCCTACGAGCAGTACTTC. It translates to CASSRTSGGSVSSYEQYF.

The chain links TRBV19 to TRBJ2-1, with D uncertain. The CDR3 runs to 12 residues. The germline gives CDR1 LNHDA, CDR2 SQIVND (reference sequence). V gave up 0 bases and J gave up 12 bases, with 9 bases separating them. CDR3 residues: CASSIDRSGQFF. DNA for the CDR3: TGTGCCAGTAGTATAGACAGAAGTGGGCAGTTCTTC.